This paragraph covers one TCR beta chain sequence. This clonotype was counted at least ten times. What antigen it recognizes has not been identified. The sample holds no much larger clone one base away, and base qualities are not on file. Cells that were CD4+CD25+CD127-/low were isolated as Tregs. Tregs, naive and memory CD4+ T cells from tumor, blood and ipsilateral draining lymph nodes of five or six breast cancer patients underwent full-length TCR alpha and beta sequencing. Tumor tissue and lymph nodes from ipsilateral axillary dissection were perfused with PBS, minced and digested with collagenase I and hyaluronidase. A purity exceeding 90% was confirmed by FACS for the sorted cell populations. The germline V gene supplies CDR1 SGHTA and CDR2 FQGNSA. Trimming takes 1 base from V and 6 bases from J, and the germline ends sit 11 bases apart. The CDR3, cysteine through phenylalanine, is 14 amino acids long. This entry keeps only the CDR3 DNA: 42 bases, framed from base 1.

The data stem from a study (dated by TCRdb to the mid-2010s). With respect to the entire study: The study tested whether tumor-infiltrating Tregs in breast cancer are recruited from blood Tregs or converted in situ from other CD4+ T cell subsets. General findings and caveats noted by the study authors: Rather than covering whole repertoires, validation in the larger cohort was restricted to a single TCR beta V-J rearrangement. Tumor memory CD4+ T cell TCR gene usage was found to cluster with blood and lymph node memory CD4+ cells and with lymph node naive CD4+ cells. The greatest overlap of tumor-infiltrating Treg TCR alpha and beta sequences was with tumor naive CD4+ T cells, followed next by blood naive CD4+ T cells.

Full-length TCR variable regions were amplified by 5' RACE PCR using constant-region reverse primers, and then by semi-nested PCR using Nested Universal Primer A. Using the ReliaPrep RNA Cell Miniprep System, total RNA was extracted, and the SMARTer RACE 5'/3' Kit was then used to reverse transcribe the RNA into 5'RACE-ready cDNA. Multiplex adaptors were used to barcode full-length TCR alpha and beta libraries, and the barcoded libraries were sequenced on an Illumina MiSeq. On the study's bioinformatics: For each of nine subset-tissue groups, sequencing data from the five patients were pooled, and the groups were then compared using unsupervised clustering of TCR gene usage. Repertoire similarity was calculated with the Morisita-Horn index, weighting shared sequences by their contribution to each repertoire. TCRdb reprocessing: public reads trimmed at Q25 with fastp, clones called with MiXCR, in-frame beta chains kept. Rows merge per CDR3 protein into single entries with the most common DNA and genes. The V and J calls follow TCRdb's processing rather than the paper's. In this sample the table shows approximately 58,000 distinct CDR3 sequences, 26% of which occur a single time. Roughly 2.2% of the sample is in the top ten clones.

Sequenced material: tumor-infiltrating Tregs sorted from the breast tumor. The receptor chain draws on TRBV7-2 and TRBJ2-3, and the D gene may be TRBD2, 5 bases matching. This clonotype originated in a female donor with breast cancer. Read as DNA, the sequence is TGTGCCAGCAGCTTAGTCCCCAGCGGTGATACGCAGTATTTT. Translated, this is CASSLVPSGDTQYF.